This T cell receptor (beta chain) came from a study of CD8+CD57+ T cells in acquired aplastic anemia. Genomic DNA provided the template from which TCR beta VDJ and CDR3 profiles were obtained. TCRdb redid the calling of the reads with MiXCR, one entry per CDR3 protein. This table has 200,000 or so distinct CDR3 sequences, 64% appearing once. V was shortened by 10 bases and J by 8 bases, with 14 bases between the two germline ends. The CDR3 consists of 11 residues. Germline V gene sequence: CDR1 MNHNY, CDR2 SVGAGI (reference sequence). The sequence was obtained from a human donor with severe aplastic anemia or a healthy control (not recorded which). The chain has TRBV6-6 and TRBJ1-1; D call uncertain. The material sequenced was sorted CD4+, CD8+, or CD8+CD57+ T cells (not recorded which) from PBMCs. CDR3 in amino acids: CATSVRAEAFF. In DNA form, the CDR3 reads TGTGCCACCTCAGTTCGGGCAGAAGCTTTCTTT.